This entry is about one T cell receptor (beta chain). Method: immunoSEQ multiplex PCR; TCRdb's copy keeps in-frame clones and lacks some. This repertoire shows 240,000 or so clones, around 86% found once; its top ten account for approximately 2.1%. This record belongs to a study of blood T cell repertoires in COVID-19. Ages ranged from about 18 to 89 years, with residence in around 24 US areas. Each participant's cohort was designated according to participant-reported clinical history. What was sequenced was PBMCs or T cells enriched from blood (not recorded which). This TCR was sampled from a woman between 50 and 59 years old who had recovered from COVID-19.

CDR3: CASSKDRGFRNEQYF. The DNA for the CDR3 is TGCGCCAGCAGTAAGGACAGGGGTTTTCGGAACGAGCAGTACTTC. The rearrangement links TRBV10-1 to TRBJ2-7; 9 bases line up with TRBD1. CDR3 length equals 15 residues. The trim removed 5 bases at V and 5 bases at J, leaving 10 bases unmatched. Germline V gene sequence: CDR1 WNHNN, CDR2 SYGVQD (reference sequence).